Below are 15 T cell receptor beta chains sequenced from a single sample in a study of T cells in Graves' hyperthyroidism and ophthalmopathy. RNA transcripts provided the source from which TCR beta CDR3 regions were amplified. An initial round of RT-PCR targeting the TCR CDR3 relied on the HTBI primer set. TCRdb redid the calling of the multiplex PCR reads with MiXCR, one entry per CDR3 protein. The sample comprises under 650,000 distinct CDR3 sequences, 16% of which are singletons, and less than 4.5% rests with the top ten. What was sequenced was blood. The receptor set was obtained from a woman aged 25 to 39 with Graves' hyperthyroidism.

This clonotype was detected ten times or more. The chain joins TRBV15 to TRBJ1-5; unclear D gene. Trimming stripped 3 bases from V and 0 bases from J, with 12 bases between. Looked up from germline, CDR1 is LNHNV and CDR2 is YYDKDF (reference sequence). CDR3 length equals 16 residues. DNA of the CDR3: TGTGCCACCAGCAGGACCCAATTTTATAGCAATCAGCCCCAGCATTTT. Translation gives CATSRTQFYSNQPQHF.

This clonotype appeared a few times. This rearrangement joins TRBV19 to TRBJ2-6; D gene uncertain. This CDR3 has 18 amino acids. V lost 4 bases to trimming and J lost 0 bases, with 16 bases between them. Germline V gives CDR1 LNHDA, CDR2 SQIVND (reference sequence). CDR3 coding DNA: TGTGCCAGTAGTAAGGTCTCATACAGCCTCTCTGGGGCCAACGTCCTGACTTTC. This sequence encodes CASSKVSYSLSGANVLTF.

This clonotype was counted many times. The V call is TRBV7-2, the J call TRBJ2-7; D may be TRBD2 (5 bases). V was clipped by 2 bases and J by 3 bases, with 17 bases between them. This CDR3 contains 16 residues. Germline V CDR1 and CDR2: SGHTA, FQGNSA. CDR3 protein: CASSLTHSGGGYEQYF. For the CDR3, the DNA is TGTGCCAGCAGCTTAACCCATTCAGGTGGAGGCTACGAGCAGTACTTC.

This clonotype was detected ten times or more. The chain joins TRBV12-3 or TRBV12-4 to TRBJ2-5, with TRBD2 identical over 7 bases. V dropped 3 bases and J dropped 5; count of bases not matched to a gene: 6. The CDR3 loop spans 14 amino acids. CDR3 nucleotide sequence: TGTGCCAGCAGTTTCGGCGGGAGAGATGAGACCCAGTACTTC. Amino acids: CASSFGGRDETQYF.

This clonotype has just a few counts. This chain joins TRBV19 and TRBJ2-1, with 10 bases identical to TRBD2. CDR3 size: 13 residues. The V gene end was trimmed by 9 bases and the J gene end by 3 bases; junction bases not matched to a gene: 2. Germline V gene sequence: CDR1 LNHDA, CDR2 SQIVND (reference sequence). The CDR3 region is CASTSGIYNEQFF. CDR3 DNA: TGTGCCAGCACTAGCGGGATCTACAATGAGCAGTTCTTC.

As for this clonotype: A junction boundary mismatches the germline segment, possibly from a read error. The chain links TRBV30 to TRBJ1-1, with 7 bases identical to TRBD1. The length of the CDR3 is 18 residues. Germline values: CDR1 GTSNPN, CDR2 SVGIG (reference sequence). This CDR3 is CAWSVWTPTQGKDTEAFF. The DNA for the CDR3 is TGTGCCTGGAGTGTATGGACACCCACACAGGGGAAGGACACTGAAGCTTTCTTC.

This clonotype has a count of ten or more. The CDR3 sequence is CASSLKTGMNTEAFF. The CDR3 nucleotides are TGTGCCAGCAGTTTAAAAACGGGTATGAACACTGAAGCTTTCTTT. The chain uses TRBV28 and TRBJ1-1, with D unresolved. The germline V gene has CDR1 MDHEN and CDR2 SYDVKM. V lost 2 bases to trimming and J lost 0 bases, with 10 bases between them. The CDR3 is 15 amino acids. The whole variable domain, filled in from reference TRBV28 and TRBJ1-1, reads DVKVTQSSRYLVKRTGEKVFLECVQDMDHENMFWYRQDPGLGLRLIYFSYDVKMKEKGDIPEGYSVSREKKERFSLILESASTNQTSMYLCASSLKTGMNTEAFFGQGTRLTVV.

This clonotype was seen at least ten times. The chain recombines TRBV2 with TRBJ2-3; 7 bases fit TRBD2. This CDR3 has 14 residues. V trimming: 6 bases; J trimming: 2 bases; junction bases outside the gene matches: 5. Germline V CDR1 and CDR2: SNHLY, FYNNEI. The CDR3 DNA follows: TGTGCCAGCAGCCGTGGGGGGGACACAGATACGCAGTATTTT. Its translation: CASSRGGDTDTQYF.

In this sample, this clonotype turned up many times. This chain links TRBV7-9 with TRBJ2-7; 7 bases match TRBD2. The V gene's germline CDR1 is SEHNR and CDR2 FQNEAQ (reference sequence). The CDR3 has 15 amino acids. V shed 4 bases and J 3 bases; nucleotides not matched to a gene: 9. The DNA of the CDR3 is TGTGCCAGCAGCTCGGCGCCAGGACTAGGCTACGAGCAGTACTTC. Translated: CASSSAPGLGYEQYF. The entire variable domain, with the rest obtained from reference TRBV7-9 and TRBJ2-7, is as follows: DTGVSQNPRHKITKRGQNVTFRCDPISEHNRLYWYRQTLGQGPEFLTYFQNEAQLEKSRLLSDRFSAERPKGSFSTLEIQRTEQGDSAMYLCASSSAPGLGYEQYFGPGTRLTVT.

Details on this clonotype: This could be a read error, since a much larger clone is one nucleotide away. The J gene is TRBJ1-2, the V gene TRBV28; D is possibly TRBD1 (6 bases). The CDR3 loop spans 12 amino acids. Germline V gene lookup returns CDR1 MDHEN and CDR2 SYDVKM. The CDR3 DNA is TGTACCAGCCGGACAGCACTTTATGGCTACACCTTC. Residues: CTSRTALYGYTF.

A few counts support this clonotype. This chain uses TRBV15 with TRBJ1-2, with 7 nucleotides matching TRBD1. V lost 0 bases to trimming and J lost 8 bases; unmatched junction nucleotides: 12. The germline gives CDR1 LNHNV, CDR2 YYDKDF (reference sequence). The length of the CDR3 is 16 residues. The CDR3 region has the DNA TGTGCCACCAGCAGAGATAGGGGAGACAGGGTTGGCGGCTACACCTTC. It specifies CATSRDRGDRVGGYTF.

This chain links TRBV6-1 with TRBJ1-4; a weak D match, TRBD1 (5 bases). The germline CDR1 and CDR2 sequences are MNHNS and SASEGT. This CDR3 contains 15 residues. The V gene lost 3 bases and the J gene lost 7 bases, with 15 bases spanning the gap. The chain's CDR3 is CASSDPGPLGEKLFF. The CDR3 nucleotides are TGTGCCAGCAGTGATCCGGGACCCTTGGGTGAAAAACTGTTTTTT.

In DNA form, the CDR3 reads TGCAGTGCAGTAGGGGGAAAGATCTACGAGCAGTACTTC. Encoded protein: CSAVGGKIYEQYF. The genes are TRBV20-1 and TRBJ2-7; maybe TRBD1 (6 bases). The CDR3 has 13 amino acids. Trimming cost V 6 bases and J 3 bases, with 15 bases left between them. The germline CDR1 and CDR2 sequences are DFQATT and SNEGSKA (reference sequence).

This clonotype was counted a few times. The V call is TRBV20-1, the J call TRBJ2-3, with D possibly being TRBD2 (6 bases). V was shortened by 6 bases and J by 4 bases, with 23 bases between the two germline ends. This CDR3 has 16 amino acids. Germline V gene lookup returns CDR1 DFQATT and CDR2 SNEGSKA (reference sequence). DNA for the CDR3: TGCAGTGCCCCCGGCCCCCCAGCTAGCGTGGCAGATACGCAGTATTTT. Translated: CSAPGPPASVADTQYF.

This clonotype was counted many times. V is TRBV2 and J is TRBJ1-1; no firm D call. The V end was cut by 6 bases, the J end by 10 bases, with 15 bases between. This CDR3 has 12 amino acids. The germline V gene encodes CDR1 SNHLY and CDR2 FYNNEI. This chain's CDR3 is CASSDMGLGAFF. In DNA form, the CDR3 reads TGTGCCAGCAGCGACATGGGTCTTGGAGCTTTCTTT.